The rows below give T cell receptor beta chains drawn from one sample of a study of control samples from healthy donors and cancer patients. The table came from immunoSEQ multiplex PCR; TCRdb's copy has only in-frame clones and leaves some out. Of over 80,000 clones listed, around 85% were seen once; the top ten hold approximately 19%. What was sequenced was blood. These receptor sequences come from a man under 40 in good health. CDR3s include the opening cysteine and the closing phenylalanine or tryptophan. The D gene is left open where the match is weak. Some rows have no size entry. The others give once, few or many, or a class for an expanded clone.

d_call j_call clone_size v_call cdr3_aa cdr3_nt
TRBD1 TRBJ2-7 . TRBV5-4 CASSSGTEAVDEQYF TGTGCCAGCAGCTCCGGGACAGAGGCCGTCGACGAGCAGTACTTC
TRBD1 TRBJ2-1 . TRBV7-9 CASSDRGYNEQFF TGTGCCAGCAGTGACAGGGGCTACAATGAGCAGTTCTTC
. TRBJ1-1 . TRBV6-5 CAISQGLKAFF TGTGCCATTTCGCAGGGTCTTAAAGCTTTCTTT
. TRBJ1-5 . TRBV20-1 CSASRLTGANQPQHF TGCAGTGCTAGTAGGCTTACGGGGGCGAATCAGCCCCAGCATTTT
. TRBJ2-2 . TRBV9 CASNREGVNTGELFF TGTGCCAGCAATCGCGAAGGGGTGAACACCGGGGAGCTGTTTTTT
TRBD1 TRBJ1-2 . TRBV29-1 CSVVRQGSGGYTF TGCAGCGTTGTACGACAGGGATCGGGTGGCTACACCTTC
. TRBJ2-1 . TRBV21-1 CASSKFPPATYNEQFF TGTGCCAGCAGCAAATTTCCGCCGGCGACATACAATGAGCAGTTCTTC
. TRBJ1-5 . TRBV28 CASSLEPSNQPQHF TGTGCCAGCAGTTTAGAGCCTAGCAATCAGCCCCAGCATTTT
TRBD1 TRBJ2-1 . TRBV27 CASGTGALIGHEQFF TGTGCCTCCGGGACAGGGGCCCTAATAGGACATGAGCAGTTCTTC
. TRBJ1-3 few TRBV7-9 CASSLTLPGNTIYF TGTGCCAGCAGCTTAACACTGCCTGGAAACACCATATATTTT
. TRBJ1-4 . TRBV30 CAGDGGATNEKLFF TGTGCCGGGGACGGGGGAGCAACTAATGAAAAACTGTTTTTT
. TRBJ1-2 . TRBV5-6 CASSLPKTNGGLPLRGYTF TGTGCCAGCAGCCTACCCAAAACCAACGGAGGACTCCCCCTCCGTGGCTACACCTTC
. TRBJ1-1 . TRBV5-6 CASSLFGALGMNTEAFF TGTGCCAGCAGCTTGTTCGGGGCGCTGGGAATGAACACTGAAGCTTTCTTT
. TRBJ2-3 . TRBV7-9 CASSLVGGSVTDTQYF TGTGCCAGCAGCTTAGTTGGGGGTTCGGTCACAGATACGCAGTATTTT
. TRBJ1-4 . TRBV28 CASSLTEIANEKLFF TGTGCCAGCAGTTTAACCGAAATAGCTAATGAAAAACTGTTTTTT
. TRBJ2-5 . TRBV6-5 CASSYPTGWGQETQYF TGTGCCAGCAGTTACCCCACGGGTTGGGGCCAAGAGACCCAGTACTTC
TRBD1 TRBJ1-6 . TRBV4-1 CASSQEDRGMNSPLHF TGCGCCAGCAGCCAAGAAGACAGGGGTATGAATTCACCCCTCCACTTT
TRBD1 TRBJ1-5 . TRBV15 CATSRDRQGIQPQHF TGTGCCACCAGCAGAGACCGACAGGGGATTCAGCCCCAGCATTTT
. TRBJ2-2 few TRBV2 CASSDQGPRTGELFF TGTGCCAGCAGTGATCAGGGACCAAGGACCGGGGAGCTGTTTTTT
TRBD2 TRBJ2-1 . TRBV19 CASRPGLAGGREFF TGTGCCAGCCGACCGGGACTAGCGGGGGGCCGGGAGTTCTTC
TRBD2 TRBJ2-5 . TRBV5-1 CASSLASGGPPQETQYF TGCGCCAGCAGCTTGGCGTCGGGGGGGCCCCCCCAAGAGACCCAGTACTTC
. TRBJ1-5 . TRBV3-1/TRBV3-2 CASSQGRGSSQPQHF TGTGCCAGCAGCCAAGGGCGGGGGAGCAGTCAGCCCCAGCATTTT
TRBD1 TRBJ1-1 . TRBV7-9 CASTEGQGRTLNTEAFF TGTGCCAGCACCGAAGGACAGGGGCGTACCTTGAACACTGAAGCTTTCTTT
TRBD2 TRBJ2-1 . TRBV28 CASSLGRGGSNEQFF TGTGCCAGCAGTTTGGGGCGGGGGGGCTCTAATGAGCAGTTCTTC
TRBD2 TRBJ2-3 . TRBV29-1 CSPISLASTQYF TGCAGCCCCATATCACTAGCGAGTACGCAGTATTTT
. TRBJ1-1 . TRBV19 CASSWGYTEAFF TGTGCCAGTAGTTGGGGTTACACTGAAGCTTTCTTT
. TRBJ1-6 . TRBV9 CASSTNLDLGDSPLHF TGTGCCAGCAGCACAAACTTGGACCTAGGGGATTCACCCCTCCACTTT
. TRBJ1-6 . TRBV2 CASREGTVNSPLHF TGTGCCAGCAGGGAGGGGACTGTCAATTCACCCCTCCACTTT
TRBD1 TRBJ1-5 . TRBV30 CAWSADRGRNQPQHF TGTGCCTGGAGTGCGGACAGGGGTCGCAATCAGCCCCAGCATTTT
. TRBJ2-2 . TRBV16 CASSQALPGELFF TGTGCCAGCAGCCAAGCCCTGCCCGGGGAGCTGTTTTTT
TRBD1 TRBJ1-3 . TRBV7-9 CASTGGRRNTIYF TGTGCCAGCACAGGGGGCAGGAGAAACACCATATATTTT
. TRBJ1-1 . TRBV6-6 CASSLQGNTEAFF TGTGCCAGCAGCCTACAAGGAAATACTGAAGCTTTCTTT
. TRBJ1-3 . TRBV30 CAWTGGLSGNTIYF TGTGCCTGGACCGGGGGGCTCTCCGGAAACACCATATATTTT
. TRBJ1-2 few TRBV7-2 CASSLTPPGTAGYGYTF TGTGCCAGCAGCCTAACCCCTCCAGGGACGGCCGGTTATGGCTACACCTTC
. TRBJ2-1 . TRBV28 CASTSGGESYNEQFF TGTGCCAGCACCTCGGGCGGTGAAAGCTACAATGAGCAGTTCTTC
. TRBJ2-3 . TRBV30 CASMSNPRGTDTQYF TGTGCCTCCATGTCGAACCCGAGGGGTACAGATACGCAGTATTTT
TRBD2 TRBJ2-1 . TRBV2 CASSGSRGEDSEQFF TGTGCCAGCAGTGGTTCACGGGGGGAAGACTCTGAGCAGTTCTTC
. TRBJ1-2 . TRBV19 CASSLQTKYGYTF TGTGCCAGTAGTTTACAGACGAAATATGGCTACACCTTC
TRBD2 TRBJ2-3 . TRBV9 CASSVVSGGADTQYF TGTGCCAGCAGCGTAGTGAGCGGGGGTGCTGATACGCAGTATTTT
TRBD2 TRBJ2-3 once TRBV6-2/TRBV6-3 CASSSAGGEDTQYF TGTGCCAGCAGTTCAGCGGGGGGCGAAGATACGCAGTATTTT
. TRBJ2-7 . TRBV18 CASSPIDPGSTYEQYF TGTGCCAGCTCACCGATCGATCCGGGGAGTACCTACGAGCAGTACTTC
. TRBJ2-3 . TRBV6-5 CASSSLGGRGDTQYF TGTGCCAGCAGTTCCTTGGGGGGGCGAGGGGATACGCAGTATTTT
TRBD1 TRBJ2-1 . TRBV20-1 CSASIATGVRDNEQFF TGCAGTGCTAGTATTGCTACAGGGGTACGAGACAATGAGCAGTTCTTC
. TRBJ1-1 . TRBV28 CASIRGAVNTEAFF TGTGCCAGCATTCGCGGGGCGGTGAACACTGAAGCTTTCTTT